This TCR beta chain was identified in a study of T cells in Graves' hyperthyroidism and ophthalmopathy. From RNA transcripts, TCR beta CDR3 regions were amplified. The TCR CDR3 was amplified in a first-round RT-PCR using the HTBI primer set. TCRdb reanalysed the multiplex PCR reads using MiXCR and keeps one entry per CDR3 protein. This table holds roughly 300,000 distinct CDR3 sequences, roughly 21% found once. Trimming stripped 0 bases from V and 1 base from J, with 13 bases between. The length of the CDR3 is 16 residues. The germline gives CDR1 SGHTS, CDR2 YDEGEE. This clonotype showed up just a few times.

Material for sequencing was blood. The chain is built from TRBV5-8 and TRBJ1-1, with D tentatively TRBD1 (5 bases). The clonotype comes from a woman between 50 and 59 years old with Graves' hyperthyroidism. CDR3 nucleotide sequence: TGTGCCAGCAGCTTGGAGGTGTTCGGGGCGAACACTGAAGCTTTCTTT. Encoded protein: CASSLEVFGANTEAFF.